These T cell receptor beta chains were read from a single sample in a study of OX40 agonist ivuxolimab in advanced cancers. This table comes from immunoSEQ multiplex PCR, and its TCRdb copy is limited to in-frame clones, with some not included. The sample records about 78,000 clones, around 94% being singletons. The sample in question was CD4+ or CD8+ T cells sorted from blood, obtained in a trial of the OX40 agonist ivuxolimab. These receptors were collected from an adult with an advanced solid tumor such as melanoma, head and neck, liver or kidney cancer. Each CDR3 is given without its conserved first and last residue. Each record gives: CDR3 protein, J gene, V gene.

ASSPIAGGEGEQF TRBJ2-1 TRBV18
ASSLSGLPYEQY TRBJ2-7 TRBV5-1
ASNIPGLAGGLGDTQY TRBJ2-3 TRBV28
ASIYGYT TRBJ1-2 TRBV27
ASSGGVGQGALAF TRBJ1-1 TRBV5-1
ASNLTGIKETQY TRBJ2-5 TRBV10-1
ASSYQRTGGYGYT TRBJ1-2 TRBV19
ASSRLSSYEQY TRBJ2-7 TRBV6-6
ASSLAGRGDGYT TRBJ1-2 TRBV7-9
ASSSLTGADIQY TRBJ2-4 TRBV5-6
ASSPDRVGHYEQY TRBJ2-7 TRBV27
ASSSRQGASGYT TRBJ1-2 TRBV5-4
ASSLQLNTEAF TRBJ1-1 TRBV7-6
ASSPLTLKNIQY TRBJ2-4 TRBV6-5
ASSLTGASYEQY TRBJ2-7 TRBV6-1
ATQGPGTEAF TRBJ1-1 TRBV10-3
ASSLDLAGGAYEQY TRBJ2-7 TRBV5-4
ASNRQGATGSYEQY TRBJ2-7 TRBV7-9
ASRPGLATNEQF TRBJ2-1 TRBV6-5
ASRPGLAAYEQY TRBJ2-7 TRBV28
ASRSPRGRDYGYT TRBJ1-2 TRBV11-2
ATSRDLIPGSGNTIY TRBJ1-3 TRBV15
ASSFPRTSSYEQY NA TRBV28
ASSSPDSPLH TRBJ1-6 TRBV13
ASSPPGAYEQY TRBJ2-7 TRBV4-1
ASSDSGLVNEQF TRBJ2-1 TRBV2
ASSSRTGTDPSAQH TRBJ1-5 TRBV7-8
ASSREDTNEKLF TRBJ1-4 TRBV19
ASSLRTGASNQPQH TRBJ1-5 TRBV5-8
ASSEPYRNYGYT TRBJ1-2 TRBV6-1
ASSPRQNTEAF TRBJ1-1 TRBV19
ASSSAGTSYEQY TRBJ2-7 TRBV7-9
ASSEGGAYEQY TRBJ2-7 TRBV6-5
ASRASPGTEAF TRBJ1-1 TRBV28
ASSQGEALGYNEQF TRBJ2-1 TRBV4-1
ASSVAGTETQY TRBJ2-5 TRBV9
ASSYGRDRLRKPQH TRBJ1-5 TRBV6-6
AWGRSNQPQH TRBJ1-5 TRBV30
ASSSGLAGFAGELF TRBJ2-2 TRBV19
ASSLLAGLLYEQY TRBJ2-7 TRBV6-6
ATSRVAAGVYEQY NA TRBV15
ASSLPTSGLQTQY TRBJ2-5 TRBV5-4
ASSIGINYEQY TRBJ2-7 TRBV11-2
AISEQDSRTPGGELF TRBJ2-2 TRBV10-3
ASRPGGLNEQY TRBJ2-7 TRBV14
ASSLVYSGDYYEQY TRBJ2-7 TRBV5-4
SVVRATDTQY TRBJ2-3 TRBV29-1
AWRGPGSNYGYT TRBJ1-2 TRBV30
ASSPRGEEKLF TRBJ1-4 TRBV5-1
ASSLGGKNQPQH TRBJ1-5 TRBV7-9
ASSQDPRRNTEAF TRBJ1-1 TRBV4-2
ASRQTNTEAF TRBJ1-1 TRBV4-1
ASTLSLLALTDTQY TRBJ2-3 TRBV9
SILAGGVGDTQY TRBJ2-3 TRBV29-1
ASRPKTAGSSRNTQY TRBJ2-3 TRBV7-9